A single sample is the source of the 28 T cell receptor beta chains below, sequenced in a study of shared clonotypes between healthy human individuals. TCRdb's copy holds only in-frame clones and misses some; the assay was immunoSEQ multiplex PCR. This table has 2,500,000 or so clones, under 95% appearing once. The specimen was naive CD4+ T cells from PBMCs. The subset: CD45RA+ positively selected. These receptors originate from a man younger than 30 in good health. Some clones in this sample may be carry-over from other donors' samples.

The V and J genes are TRBV7-3 and TRBJ2-4; D may be TRBD2 (5 bases). Deletions cut 5 bases from V and 11 bases from J, with 16 bases between. Germline CDR1 reads SGHTA; CDR2 reads FQGTGA. This CDR3 spans 13 amino acids. The CDR3 DNA follows: TGTGCCAGCAGCCCCCAGGCGGGCGATGTTCAGTACTTC. Its protein product is CASSPQAGDVQYF.

This clone was counted a few times. The V and J genes are TRBV18 and TRBJ2-7; 7 bases fit TRBD2. Germline assignment: CDR1 KGHSH and CDR2 LQKENI. With 6 bases clipped from V and 3 bases from J, the junction kept 8 bases outside the gene matches. The length of the CDR3 is 14 residues. CDR3 DNA: TGTGCCAGCTCCCGGGGGAGGGGCCGCTACGAGCAGTACTTC. It translates to CASSRGRGRYEQYF.

Comment on this clone: Other DNA sequences in this specimen translate into the identical CDR3. V is TRBV27 and J is TRBJ2-5; the match to TRBD2 covers 12 bases. CDR1 MNHEY and CDR2 SMNVEV come from the germline V gene (reference sequence). This CDR3 is 15 amino acids long. Trimming at V came to 8 bases and at J to 4 bases, leaving 8 bases not matched to a gene. The CDR3 reads CASSTGTSGRETQYF. The CDR3, as DNA: TGTGCCAGCTCTACGGGGACTAGCGGGCGAGAGACCCAGTACTTC.

The genes are TRBV6-5 and TRBJ1-3; 8 bases agree with TRBD1. The V gene's germline CDR1 is MNHEY and CDR2 SVGAGI. V lost 5 bases and J lost 2; bases outside the gene matches: 2. This CDR3 is 14 amino acids long. CDR3: CASSRTGTGNTIYF. The CDR3 DNA reads as TGTGCCAGCAGTAGGACAGGGACTGGAAACACCATATATTTT.

The CDR3 reads CASSLEGALGQGVSEAFF. The CDR3 DNA reads as TGTGCCAGCAGCTTAGAAGGGGCCTTGGGACAGGGGGTGAGTGAAGCTTTCTTT. This rearrangement joins TRBV7-2 to TRBJ1-1, with 11 positions matching TRBD1. The CDR3 totals 18 residues. With 1 base clipped from V and 7 bases from J, the junction kept 14 bases outside the gene matches. Germline CDR1 is SGHTA and CDR2 is FQGNSA.

On this clone: Other nucleotide sequences from this sample produce the same CDR3. The rearrangement uses TRBV28 and TRBJ2-7; D remains unclear. Trimming took 6 bases from V and 4 from J, leaving 7 bases between them. Germline lookup yields CDR1 MDHEN and CDR2 SYDVKM. The CDR3 is 11 residues long. In nucleotides, the CDR3 is TGTGCCAGCAGGTCGAGATACGAGCAGTACTTC. Translation: CASRSRYEQYF. Together with reference TRBV28 and TRBJ2-7, the CDR3 gives the full variable domain: DVKVTQSSRYLVKRTGEKVFLECVQDMDHENMFWYRQDPGLGLRLIYFSYDVKMKEKGDIPEGYSVSREKKERFSLILESASTNQTSMYLCASRSRYEQYFGPGTRLTVT.

This clone was observed a few times. The chain combines TRBV5-1 with TRBJ1-1; TRBD1 agrees at 8 bases. The germline gives CDR1 SGHRS, CDR2 YFSETQ. V lost 3 bases to trimming and J lost 7 bases; unmatched junction nucleotides: 8. The CDR3 is 14 residues long. CDR3: CASSYTGGSVEAFF. The CDR3 DNA reads TGCGCCAGCAGCTACACAGGGGGATCAGTTGAAGCTTTCTTT. The variable domain in full, completed from reference TRBV5-1 and TRBJ1-1, reads KAGVTQTPRYLIKTRGQQVTLSCSPISGHRSVSWYQQTPGQGLQFLFEYFSETQRNKGNFPGRFSGRQFSNSRSEMNVSTLELGDSALYLCASSYTGGSVEAFFGQGTRLTVV.

The chain uses TRBV10-1 and TRBJ2-7; D assignment may be TRBD1 or TRBD2 (5 bases each). V lost 6 bases, J lost 4 bases, and 16 bases lay in between. The CDR3 runs 14 residues. Germline CDR1 is WNHNN and CDR2 is SYGVQD (reference sequence). CDR3 nucleotides: TGCGCCAGCAGACCGGGACGACCAAGGTACGAGCAGTACTTC. It encodes CASRPGRPRYEQYF.

The chain employs TRBV28 and TRBJ2-7; 10 nucleotides match TRBD2. Losses at the gene ends were 10 bases for V and 5 bases for J; bases not matched to a gene: 8. Germline CDR1 MDHEN, CDR2 SYDVKM. The CDR3 is 13 amino acids. CDR3 bases: TGTGCCACCGTCCTAGCGGGAGACCACGAGCAGTACTTC. Protein: CATVLAGDHEQYF.

CDR3 region: CASSLTGHLNTGELFF. The CDR3 DNA sequence: TGTGCCAGCAGCTTAACGGGGCACTTAAACACCGGGGAGCTGTTTTTT. This chain links TRBV7-3 with TRBJ2-2, with a possible D match to TRBD1 (5 bases). The V and J ends lost 0 bases and 2 bases respectively, with 10 bases between them. CDR1 is SGHTA and CDR2 is FQGTGA in the germline V gene. The CDR3 has 16 amino acids.

J is TRBJ2-7 and V is TRBV5-6; 10 bases match TRBD2. CDR1 and CDR2 (germline): SGHDT, YYEEEE. This CDR3 contains 15 residues. Trimming removed 3 bases from V and 2 bases from J; junction bases left unmatched: 5. The DNA of the CDR3 is TGTGCCAGCAGCTCAGGACTAGCGGCGACCTACGAGCAGTACTTC. Translation gives CASSSGLAATYEQYF.

The count of this clone is one. The V call is TRBV18, the J call TRBJ2-3, with 9 bases identical to TRBD2. This CDR3 is 17 amino acids long. Per the germline V gene, CDR1 is KGHSH and CDR2 is LQKENI. J lost 2 bases, V lost 0 bases, and 6 bases had no gene match. Here the CDR3 reads CASSPPSLAGTTDTQYF. CDR3 DNA: TGTGCCAGCTCACCACCTTCTCTAGCGGGAACCACAGATACGCAGTATTTT.

This clone came up once. This rearrangement joins TRBV7-9 to TRBJ1-3; no clear D. From germline, CDR1 is SEHNR and CDR2 FQNEAQ (reference sequence). The CDR3 extends over 16 amino acids. The V gene lost 1 base and the J gene lost 4 bases, with 14 bases spanning the gap. CDR3 DNA sequence: TGTGCCAGCAGCTTAGGGTATAGGGAGAGAGGAAACACCATATATTTT. This codes for CASSLGYRERGNTIYF.

The J gene is TRBJ1-2, the V gene TRBV19, with a possible D match to TRBD1 (6 bases). V was shortened by 7 bases and J by 5 bases, with 8 bases between the two germline ends. This CDR3 is built from 11 residues. Germline V gene data show CDR1 as LNHDA and CDR2 as SQIVND (reference sequence). CDR3 region: CASTTGYGYTF. The CDR3 DNA follows: TGTGCCAGTACAACAGGGTATGGCTACACCTTC.

V usage is TRBV19 and J usage is TRBJ2-5; D might be TRBD1 or TRBD2, each matching 6 bases. The CDR3 contains 14 residues. The germline gives CDR1 LNHDA, CDR2 SQIVND (reference sequence). V shed 9 bases and J shed 1 base, with 15 bases lying between them. The CDR3 DNA sequence: TGTGCCAGCCGGGAGCCGGGGGCCCAAGAGACCCAGTACTTC. Its protein product is CASREPGAQETQYF.

The J gene is TRBJ2-5, the V gene TRBV5-4, with 10 positions matching TRBD2. The CDR3 has 16 amino acids. Germline V gene lookup returns CDR1 SGHNT and CDR2 YYREEE (reference sequence). With V trimmed by 1 base and J by 4 bases, 7 bases remained unmatched. CDR3 DNA: TGTGCCAGCAGCTTGCCCCTAGCGGGAGTAGGAGAGACCCAGTACTTC. It specifies CASSLPLAGVGETQYF.

The J gene is TRBJ2-7, the V gene TRBV28, with TRBD2 matching over 7 bases. The V segment lost 3 bases and the J segment 4 bases; nucleotides outside the gene matches: 6. CDR3 size: 14 residues. Germline V gene sequence: CDR1 MDHEN, CDR2 SYDVKM. The CDR3 DNA follows: TGTGCCAGCAGTTTGGGGGGGTCAGCTTACGAGCAGTACTTC. Translation: CASSLGGSAYEQYF.

V is TRBV15 and J is TRBJ1-2; 10 bases map to TRBD1. Trimming cost V 1 base and J 6 bases; bases outside gene matches: 8. The CDR3 runs to 16 residues. The V gene's germline CDR1 is LNHNV and CDR2 YYDKDF (reference sequence). The CDR3 is CATSRVGGTGANGYTF. CDR3 nucleotide sequence: TGTGCCACCAGCAGAGTAGGGGGGACAGGGGCGAATGGCTACACCTTC.

The chain combines TRBV7-9 with TRBJ1-4, with TRBD1 as a possible D gene (5 bases). Trimming took off 0 bases at V and 3 bases at J, with 11 bases between the two ends. CDR3 size: 16 residues. CDR1 is SEHNR and CDR2 is FQNEAQ in the germline V gene (reference sequence). CDR3 amino acids: CASSLASGRSNEKLFF. The DNA for the CDR3 is TGTGCCAGCAGCTTAGCGTCGGGACGCTCTAATGAAAAACTGTTTTTT. The variable domain in full, with the rest retrieved from reference TRBV7-9 and TRBJ1-4, is DTGVSQNPRHKITKRGQNVTFRCDPISEHNRLYWYRQTLGQGPEFLTYFQNEAQLEKSRLLSDRFSAERPKGSFSTLEIQRTEQGDSAMYLCASSLASGRSNEKLFFGSGTQLSVL.

V gene TRBV19 combines with J gene TRBJ1-5; no reliable D call. The CDR3 runs 13 residues. Germline V gene lookup returns CDR1 LNHDA and CDR2 SQIVND (reference sequence). Trimming took off 7 bases at V and 1 base at J, with 8 bases between the two ends. This chain's CDR3 is CASNRISNQPQHF. CDR3 nucleotide sequence: TGTGCCAGTAACCGGATCAGCAATCAGCCCCAGCATTTT.

The V call is TRBV5-5, the J call TRBJ2-2; 15 bases fit TRBD2. CDR1 is SGHKS and CDR2 is YYEKEE in the germline V gene (reference sequence). Trimming removed 3 bases from V and 4 bases from J; junction bases left unmatched: 1. The CDR3 spans 16 residues. CDR3 in amino acids: CASSWGLAGGTGELFF. DNA for the CDR3: TGTGCCAGCAGCTGGGGACTAGCGGGAGGCACCGGGGAGCTGTTTTTT.

The chain employs TRBV5-1 and TRBJ2-1, with TRBD2 matching over 9 bases. The trim removed 4 bases at V and 3 bases at J, leaving 8 bases unmatched. The CDR3 consists of 16 residues. From germline, CDR1 is SGHRS and CDR2 YFSETQ. The CDR3 sequence is CASSPLAGAVYNEQFF. For the CDR3, the DNA is TGCGCCAGCAGCCCCTTAGCGGGAGCCGTCTACAATGAGCAGTTCTTC.

The chain carries TRBV19 and TRBJ2-3; D perhaps matches TRBD1 (5 bases). The germline CDR1 and CDR2 sequences are LNHDA and SQIVND (reference sequence). V lost 5 bases to trimming and J lost 4 bases, with 13 bases between them. The CDR3 covers 14 residues. CDR3 amino acids: CASSPGSRADTQYF. The CDR3 DNA follows: TGTGCCAGTAGTCCAGGGTCCAGGGCAGATACGCAGTATTTT.

This clone was seen once. The V call is TRBV29-1, the J call TRBJ2-4, with D perhaps TRBD1 (5 bases). CDR1 SQVTM and CDR2 ANQGSEA come from the germline V gene. The CDR3 runs to 14 residues. V gave up 3 bases and J gave up 0 bases, with 9 bases separating them. CDR3 loop: CSVEGQLAKNIQYF. The CDR3 DNA reads as TGCAGCGTTGAGGGGCAGCTAGCCAAAAACATTCAGTACTTC.

The CDR3 region is CSGDKTGNTDTQYF. As DNA, the CDR3 is TGCAGCGGTGACAAGACAGGCAACACAGATACGCAGTATTTT. V and J are TRBV29-1 and TRBJ2-3, with D possibly being TRBD1 (6 bases). Deletions cut 7 bases from V and 2 bases from J, with 16 bases between. Germline lookup yields CDR1 SQVTM and CDR2 ANQGSEA. The CDR3 has 14 amino acids.

The chain has TRBV20-1 and TRBJ1-2; D is undetermined. Trimming pared 7 bases from V and 6 bases from J, leaving 12 bases between. The CDR3 length is 11 residues. Germline V gene sequence: CDR1 DFQATT, CDR2 SNEGSKA (reference sequence). CDR3 region: CSVRTGDGYTF. CDR3 coding DNA: TGCAGTGTCCGGACCGGGGATGGCTACACCTTC.

The chain recombines TRBV10-3 with TRBJ1-4; D is uncertain. Deletions cut 11 bases from V and 6 bases from J, with 16 bases between. CDR1 and CDR2 from the germline V gene are ENHRY and SYGVKD. This CDR3 region has 13 residues. For the CDR3, the DNA is TGTGCCTCCTCGGGCATCCCAGATGAAAAACTGTTTTTT. As protein: CASSGIPDEKLFF.

The chain couples TRBV5-4 to TRBJ2-1; tentatively, D is TRBD2 (5 bases). The CDR3 contains 15 residues. Looked up from germline, CDR1 is SGHNT and CDR2 is YYREEE (reference sequence). The V gene lost 0 bases and the J gene lost 6 bases, with 13 bases spanning the gap. CDR3 loop: CASSLGLQIFNEQFF. The DNA of the CDR3 is TGTGCCAGCAGCTTGGGACTACAAATCTTCAATGAGCAGTTCTTC.